The rows below give T cell receptor beta chains drawn from one sample of a study of control samples from healthy donors and cancer patients. Sequencing was performed with immunoSEQ multiplex PCR; in TCRdb, only in-frame clones are kept and a portion is missing. The sample holds about 85,000 clones, roughly 91% seen once. The sequenced sample consisted of blood. Receptors originate from a man aged 50-60 years in good health. CDR3s include the opening cysteine and the closing phenylalanine or tryptophan. A D gene is named only where the DNA matches it firmly. Rows give clone size only sometimes, using once, few, many, or a class for an expanded clone.

d_gene	abundance	v_gene	j_gene	CDR3nt	CDR3aa
TRBD1	.	TRBV10-2	TRBJ1-1	TGCGCCAGCAGTTACAGGGGCACTGAAGCTTTCTTT	CASSYRGTEAFF
.	.	TRBV7-8	TRBJ2-3	TGTGCCAGCAGACAGACTAGGGGAGATACGCAGTATTTT	CASRQTRGDTQYF
.	.	TRBV9	TRBJ2-1	TGTGCCAGCAGCGTTCCGGTTTCCGGGAATGAGCAGTTCTTC	CASSVPVSGNEQFF
.	.	TRBV21-1	TRBJ2-1	TGTGCCAGCAGCAAAGATTTTAAGGGACTGAGCTCCTACAATGAGCAGTTCTTC	CASSKDFKGLSSYNEQFF
.	.	TRBV16	TRBJ1-5	TGTGCCAGCAGCCAACTATATAGCAATCAGCCCCAGCATTTT	CASSQLYSNQPQHF
TRBD1	.	TRBV29-1	TRBJ2-5	TGCAGCGTTGGGGGACAGGGGATGTTAGAGACCCAGTACTTC	CSVGGQGMLETQYF
TRBD2	.	TRBV9	TRBJ2-7	TGTGCCAGCAACCAACAGAGCGGGGGGACCTACGAGCAGTACTTC	CASNQQSGGTYEQYF
TRBD1	once	TRBV5-6	TRBJ1-1	TGTGCCAGCAGCCCCGGACAGGGGAAGAACACTGAAGCTTTCTTT	CASSPGQGKNTEAFF
TRBD1	.	TRBV2	TRBJ2-3	TGTGCCAGCCGCAGGGGGTATCAGACAGATACGCAGTATTTT	CASRRGYQTDTQYF
TRBD1	.	TRBV14	TRBJ2-4	TGTGCCAGCAGCCAAGATGGAGGGACAGGGAGCCTTCAGTACTTC	CASSQDGGTGSLQYF
.	.	TRBV14	TRBJ2-3	TGTGCCAGCAGCCAAGGGCGGAAAGGAGATACGCAGTATTTT	CASSQGRKGDTQYF
.	.	TRBV5-6	TRBJ1-4	TGTGCCAGCAGCTTGCTGGAAAACGAAAAACTGTTTTTT	CASSLLENEKLFF
.	.	TRBV30	TRBJ1-4	TGTGCCTGGACTACAGGAGCCACAACTAATGAAAAACTGTTTTTT	CAWTTGATTNEKLFF
.	.	TRBV5-5	TRBJ1-5	TGTGCCAGCAGCGATAGGCCCTATAGCAATCAGCCCCAGCATTTT	CASSDRPYSNQPQHF
.	.	TRBV2	TRBJ1-1	TGTGCCAGCAGCGGACGGGGGGCGAACACTGAAGCTTTCTTT	CASSGRGANTEAFF
.	.	TRBV7-8	TRBJ1-2	TGTGCCAGCAGCCCGACGGGGGCGGCGGCTGGCTACACCTTC	CASSPTGAAAGYTF
TRBD2	.	TRBV11-2	TRBJ2-5	TGTGCCAGCAGCCACGGACTAGCGGGGGGGCGTGAGACCCAGTACTTC	CASSHGLAGGRETQYF
.	.	TRBV2	TRBJ2-2	TGTGCCAGCTCTAAGGGGCCGGCGAACACCGGGGAGCTGTTTTTT	CASSKGPANTGELFF
.	.	TRBV30	TRBJ2-6	TGTGCCTGGAGTGTACCCAGAACTGGGGCCAACGTCCTGACTTTC	CAWSVPRTGANVLTF
TRBD1	.	TRBV29-1	TRBJ1-1	TGCAGCGGGTTAGGGAAGGGACAGTCGGCTTTCTTT	CSGLGKGQSAFF
.	.	TRBV30	TRBJ1-2	TGTGCCTGGAGTGTAGAGGGGAGGAGTGGCTACACCTTC	CAWSVEGRSGYTF